Presented here are 31 T cell receptor beta chains from one specimen sequenced in a study of T cell responses to AZD1222 COVID-19 vaccine (dated by TCRdb to the early 2020s). In light of the paper, this sample's time point label describes: baseline before first vaccination. Library generation was performed with the immunoSEQ multiplex PCR assay. TCRdb holds this immuneACCESS table with in-frame rearrangements only. Some clones are missing; in checked studies, unresolved V genes explain under half, and the rest has no known cause. This sample comprises over 95,000 clones, around nine tenths of them detected only once. Approximately 12% of the sample rests with the top ten. The sequencing used peripheral blood, collected on day 0 of AZD1222 vaccination. All receptors derive from an adult in good health.

The chain has TRBV3-1 (or the pseudogene TRBV3-2) and TRBJ2-1, with 8 bases fitting TRBD2. V lost 2 bases to trimming and J lost 1 base; unmatched junction nucleotides: 7. This CDR3 region has 17 residues. Germline CDR1 is LGHDT and CDR2 is YNNKEL (reference sequence). CDR3 coding DNA: TGTGCCAGCAGCCAACTGGGAGCGGGAGTGTCCTACAATGAGCAGTTCTTC. Protein product: CASSQLGAGVSYNEQFF.

This chain links TRBV29-1 with TRBJ1-1, with TRBD1 identical over 7 bases. The CDR3 loop spans 13 amino acids. Germline V CDR1 and CDR2: SQVTM, ANQGSEA. The trim removed 3 bases at V and 6 bases at J, leaving 7 bases unmatched. The CDR3 region is CSVEDRRGAEAFF. CDR3 sequence (DNA): TGCAGCGTTGAGGACAGGCGAGGGGCTGAAGCTTTCTTT. Full variable domain (remainder filled in from reference TRBV29-1 and TRBJ1-1): SAVISQKPSRDICQRGTSLTIQCQVDSQVTMMFWYRQQPGQSLTLIATANQGSEATYESGFVIDKFPISRPNLTFSTLTVSNMSPEDSSIYLCSVEDRRGAEAFFGQGTRLTVV.

This clone was seen more than once but under ten times. The chain recombines TRBV24-1 with TRBJ2-1, with 8 positions matching TRBD1. The V segment lost 4 bases and the J segment 4 bases; nucleotides outside the gene matches: 14. Germline V gene lookup returns CDR1 KGHDR and CDR2 SFDVKD. The CDR3 totals 18 residues. The CDR3 here is CATSDTARSQGAYNEQFF. The DNA of the CDR3 is TGTGCCACCAGTGACACCGCCCGGTCCCAGGGGGCGTACAATGAGCAGTTCTTC.

The gene calls are TRBV14 and TRBJ1-1; a possible D gene is TRBD1 (5 bases). CDR3 length: 15 amino acids. Looked up from germline, CDR1 is SGHDN and CDR2 is FVKESK. V lost 4 bases and J 2 bases, leaving 14 bases between the germline ends. The CDR3 DNA follows: TGTGCCAGCAGCCGCAGGGCAGCTCTCAACACTGAAGCTTTCTTT. This translates into CASSRRAALNTEAFF.

The V call is TRBV7-2, the J call TRBJ2-5; 9 bases fit TRBD2. Trimming at V came to 1 base and at J to 7 bases, leaving 1 base not matched to a gene. In germline, CDR1 is SGHTA, CDR2 FQGNSA. The CDR3 is 13 residues long. Written as DNA, the CDR3 is TGTGCCAGCAGCTTAGAACTAGCGGGGACCCAGTACTTC. Its protein product is CASSLELAGTQYF.

CDR3 sequence reads: CASSSYGGGTDTQYF. The CDR3 nucleotides read TGTGCCAGCTCTTCTTACGGGGGGGGCACAGATACGCAGTATTTT. This chain joins TRBV2 and TRBJ2-3, with 8 positions matching TRBD2. Germline loops: CDR1 SNHLY, CDR2 FYNNEI. The CDR3 has 15 residues. After removal of 8 bases from V and 1 base from J, the junction contained 8 bases not matched to a gene.

V usage is TRBV6-2 or TRBV6-3 and J usage is TRBJ1-5; D unclear. Per the germline V gene, CDR1 is MNHEY and CDR2 is SVGEGT. Trimming took off 4 bases at V and 0 bases at J, with 7 bases between the two ends. This CDR3 comprises 14 residues. The CDR3 reads CASSWTSSNQPQHF. The CDR3 DNA is TGTGCCAGCAGTTGGACCTCTAGCAATCAGCCCCAGCATTTT.

This chain joins TRBV6-5 and TRBJ2-3; D might be TRBD1 (6 bases). V lost 7 bases, J lost 6 bases, and 11 bases lay in between. Per the germline V gene, CDR1 is MNHEY and CDR2 is SVGAGI. The CDR3 totals 12 residues. The CDR3 nucleotides read TGTGCCAGCATCAAAAGGGGGGATACGCAGTATTTT. Protein product: CASIKRGDTQYF.

The chain is built from TRBV15 and TRBJ1-5, with a tentative D call TRBD1 (6 bases). The V gene's germline CDR1 is LNHNV and CDR2 YYDKDF (reference sequence). This CDR3 is 16 amino acids long. With 1 base removed from V and 5 bases from J, the gap between germline ends came to 15 bases. CDR3 region: CATSRAPTAGDQPQHF. In DNA form, the CDR3 reads TGTGCCACCAGCAGAGCCCCAACGGCAGGGGATCAGCCCCAGCATTTT.

The chain carries TRBV29-1 and TRBJ1-1; the D gene is possibly TRBD1 (6 bases). This CDR3 spans 15 amino acids. V was trimmed by 5 bases and J by 1 base, leaving 17 bases between them. The V gene's germline CDR1 is SQVTM and CDR2 ANQGSEA. CDR3 DNA: TGCAGCGTTTGGGGACACCAGACAGGGAACACTGAAGCTTTCTTT. Translating gives CSVWGHQTGNTEAFF.

The chain has TRBV28 and TRBJ1-4, with D uncertain. The V end lost 1 base, the J end lost 5 bases, and 2 bases lay between the germline ends. In germline, CDR1 is MDHEN, CDR2 SYDVKM. This CDR3 contains 12 residues. The CDR3 DNA follows: TGTGCCAGCAGTTTATTAAATGAAAAACTGTTTTTT. It is translated as CASSLLNEKLFF.

The rearrangement uses TRBV5-1 and TRBJ2-3; TRBD2 is a possible D gene (5 bases). The CDR3 totals 15 residues. CDR1 is SGHRS, CDR2 YFSETQ, per germline. Trimming pared 1 base from V and 0 bases from J, leaving 9 bases between. In DNA, the CDR3 is TGCGCCAGCAGCTTGCCTAGCCTAAGCACAGATACGCAGTATTTT. This sequence encodes CASSLPSLSTDTQYF.

This clone was seen a single time. Relative to the germline gene, one junction end is altered; a read error may explain this. The chain is built from TRBV4-3 and TRBJ1-6; 7 nucleotides align to TRBD1. CDR1 is LGHNA, CDR2 YSLEER, per germline. The CDR3 totals 16 residues. The CDR3 reads CASCQRWDSYNSPLHF. CDR3 bases: TGCGCCAGCTGCCAACGATGGGACAGCTATAATTCACCCCTCCACTTT.

The CDR3 here is CASSATEYGYTF. DNA for the CDR3: TGTGCCAGCAGTGCGACAGAGTATGGCTACACCTTC. J is TRBJ1-2 and V is TRBV6-6, with D maybe TRBD1 (5 bases). Germline assignment: CDR1 MNHNY and CDR2 SVGAGI (reference sequence). V was shortened by 5 bases and J by 5 bases, with 9 bases between the two germline ends. The CDR3 is made up of 12 amino acids.

The chain carries TRBV7-6 and TRBJ1-1; weak D call: TRBD1 (5 bases). Trimming stripped 1 base from V and 1 base from J, with 13 bases between. The CDR3 has 16 residues. Germline V gene sequence: CDR1 SGHVS, CDR2 FNYEAQ. This CDR3 reads CASSLGVGGQNTEAFF. As DNA, the CDR3 is TGTGCCAGCAGCTTAGGTGTGGGCGGACAGAACACTGAAGCTTTCTTT.

This clone was picked up a small number of times. The J gene is TRBJ2-1, the V gene TRBV6-1, with 7 bases fitting TRBD1. Germline V gives CDR1 MNHNS, CDR2 SASEGT. The CDR3 covers 15 residues. The junction had 11 bases not matched to a gene; V was cut back by 0 bases and J by 12 bases. Here the CDR3 reads CASSEASYRGMGQFF. The CDR3 DNA is TGTGCCAGCAGTGAAGCATCCTACAGGGGTATGGGGCAGTTCTTC.

The chain joins TRBV6-6 to TRBJ2-7; TRBD2 agrees at 9 bases. The CDR3 runs 13 residues. The ends lost 6 bases at V and 2 bases at J; junction bases unmatched: 2. Per the germline V gene, CDR1 is MNHNY and CDR2 is SVGAGI (reference sequence). The CDR3 DNA is TGTGCCAGCAGGGCTAGCGGGACCTACGAGCAGTACTTC. Translated, it gives CASRASGTYEQYF.

This chain connects TRBV28 to TRBJ1-1, with TRBD1 matching over 11 bases. The V and J ends lost 6 bases and 4 bases, in that order; junction bases with no gene match: 7. The germline V gene encodes CDR1 MDHEN and CDR2 SYDVKM. The CDR3 totals 15 residues. The CDR3 nucleotides are TGTGCCAGCAGGAGAAGGGGACAGGGGGGCACTGAAGCTTTCTTT. Amino acid sequence: CASRRRGQGGTEAFF.

The rearrangement links TRBV28 to TRBJ2-3; 8 positions match TRBD1. The length of the CDR3 is 15 residues. V lost 7 bases to trimming and J lost 2 bases; unmatched junction nucleotides: 8. CDR1 MDHEN and CDR2 SYDVKM come from the germline V gene. CDR3 in amino acids: CASTARGQDTDTQYF. The CDR3 nucleotides read TGTGCCAGCACCGCCCGGGGACAGGACACAGATACGCAGTATTTT.

The V gene is TRBV6-6, the J gene TRBJ2-7; weak D call: TRBD2 (5 bases). V gave up 6 bases and J gave up 9 bases, with 18 bases separating them. Germline CDR1 and CDR2: MNHNY and SVGAGI (reference sequence). The CDR3 length is 13 residues. CDR3 region: CASRSALAPGQYF. In DNA form, the CDR3 reads TGTGCCAGCAGAAGCGCTCTAGCACCGGGGCAGTACTTC.

The rearrangement joins TRBV29-1 to TRBJ2-3, with 7 positions matching TRBD1. Germline assignment: CDR1 SQVTM and CDR2 ANQGSEA. V dropped 3 bases and J dropped 0; count of bases not matched to a gene: 9. The CDR3 has 16 residues. In DNA form, the CDR3 reads TGCAGCGTTGAGGGGGTGACAGGGTGGAGCACAGATACGCAGTATTTT. Translation: CSVEGVTGWSTDTQYF.

This chain uses TRBV7-2 with TRBJ1-5, with TRBD1 identical over 9 bases. Trimming cost V 3 bases and J 3 bases; bases outside gene matches: 6. From germline, CDR1 is SGHTA and CDR2 FQGNSA. This CDR3 region has 16 residues. CDR3 sequence reads: CASSFGQGWNNQPQHF. CDR3 sequence (DNA): TGTGCCAGCAGCTTTGGACAGGGGTGGAACAATCAGCCCCAGCATTTT.

V usage is TRBV7-9 and J usage is TRBJ1-2; 7 positions match TRBD1. V gave up 4 bases and J gave up 7 bases; unmatched junction bases: 6. This CDR3 spans 13 amino acids. From germline, CDR1 is SEHNR and CDR2 FQNEAQ (reference sequence). This CDR3 is CASSWDSPSGYTF. CDR3 DNA: TGTGCCAGCAGCTGGGACAGTCCCTCTGGCTACACCTTC.

The chain links TRBV19 to TRBJ2-1, with D uncertain. CDR3 length: 15 residues. Germline values: CDR1 LNHDA, CDR2 SQIVND (reference sequence). V was shortened by 3 bases and J by 5 bases, with 14 bases between the two germline ends. CDR3 coding DNA: TGTGCCAGTAGTATCTCGACCGGCACGAACAATGAGCAGTTCTTC. Amino acids: CASSISTGTNNEQFF.

This clone has only one observation. The rearrangement links TRBV28 to TRBJ2-3; TRBD2 might be the D (6 bases). The V and J ends lost 6 bases and 4 bases respectively, with 11 bases between them. Germline values: CDR1 MDHEN, CDR2 SYDVKM. The CDR3 has 13 amino acids. Here the CDR3 reads CASRPTRADTQYF. DNA of the CDR3: TGTGCCAGCAGGCCGACTAGAGCAGATACGCAGTATTTT.

The chain employs TRBV19 and TRBJ1-1; the match to TRBD1 covers 8 bases. The CDR3 spans 14 residues. The germline V gene has CDR1 LNHDA and CDR2 SQIVND (reference sequence). The J segment lost 0 bases and the V segment lost 4 bases, leaving 1 base of the junction unmatched. CDR3 nucleotides: TGTGCCAGTAGTAGGGGACAGGTGAACACTGAAGCTTTCTTT. This sequence encodes CASSRGQVNTEAFF.

The chain is built from TRBV9 and TRBJ1-1, with 7 bases fitting TRBD1. Losses at the gene ends were 0 bases for V and 4 bases for J; bases not matched to a gene: 3. Germline V gene data show CDR1 as SGDLS and CDR2 as YYNGEE. This CDR3 comprises 14 residues. CDR3 sequence (DNA): TGTGCCAGCAGCGTAGCGCCAGGGGGCACTGAAGCTTTCTTT. It yields the protein CASSVAPGGTEAFF.

This chain connects TRBV15 to TRBJ2-2; 11 nucleotides line up with TRBD2. V lost 2 bases to trimming and J lost 4 bases; unmatched junction nucleotides: 6. The CDR3 consists of 17 residues. Germline V gene sequence: CDR1 LNHNV, CDR2 YYDKDF (reference sequence). The CDR3 coding sequence is TGTGCCACCAGCAGAACGGGACTAGCGGAGTTCACCGGGGAGCTGTTTTTT. Translated: CATSRTGLAEFTGELFF.

The CDR3 DNA is TGTGCCAGCTCACCAGAACTCCCAGGGGGCTCGCTGGGCTACACCTTC. Residues: CASSPELPGGSLGYTF. This chain links TRBV18 with TRBJ1-2, with 8 bases matching TRBD1. Germline V gene sequence: CDR1 KGHSH, CDR2 LQKENI. This CDR3 has 16 residues. V shed 2 bases, J shed 8 bases, and the junction held 13 bases outside the gene matches.

The chain links TRBV11-2 to TRBJ2-5; 9 nucleotides agree with TRBD2. With V trimmed by 7 bases and J by 2 bases, 14 bases remained unmatched. This CDR3 comprises 17 residues. Germline V gene sequence: CDR1 SGHAT, CDR2 FQNNGV. The CDR3 sequence is CASTLGRLAGWQETQYF. As DNA, the CDR3 is TGTGCCAGCACCCTAGGCCGGCTAGCGGGATGGCAAGAGACCCAGTACTTC.

Concerning this clone itself: At one of its ends the junction is not consistent with the germline gene, which may arise from a read error. V usage is TRBV6-5 and J usage is TRBJ1-5, with a weak D call TRBD1 (6 bases). This CDR3 is 14 amino acids long. Germline V gives CDR1 MNHEY, CDR2 SVGAGI. The CDR3 here is CTSNPTGSNQPQHF. The CDR3 DNA follows: TGTACCAGCAACCCCACAGGGAGCAATCAGCCCCAGCATTTT.